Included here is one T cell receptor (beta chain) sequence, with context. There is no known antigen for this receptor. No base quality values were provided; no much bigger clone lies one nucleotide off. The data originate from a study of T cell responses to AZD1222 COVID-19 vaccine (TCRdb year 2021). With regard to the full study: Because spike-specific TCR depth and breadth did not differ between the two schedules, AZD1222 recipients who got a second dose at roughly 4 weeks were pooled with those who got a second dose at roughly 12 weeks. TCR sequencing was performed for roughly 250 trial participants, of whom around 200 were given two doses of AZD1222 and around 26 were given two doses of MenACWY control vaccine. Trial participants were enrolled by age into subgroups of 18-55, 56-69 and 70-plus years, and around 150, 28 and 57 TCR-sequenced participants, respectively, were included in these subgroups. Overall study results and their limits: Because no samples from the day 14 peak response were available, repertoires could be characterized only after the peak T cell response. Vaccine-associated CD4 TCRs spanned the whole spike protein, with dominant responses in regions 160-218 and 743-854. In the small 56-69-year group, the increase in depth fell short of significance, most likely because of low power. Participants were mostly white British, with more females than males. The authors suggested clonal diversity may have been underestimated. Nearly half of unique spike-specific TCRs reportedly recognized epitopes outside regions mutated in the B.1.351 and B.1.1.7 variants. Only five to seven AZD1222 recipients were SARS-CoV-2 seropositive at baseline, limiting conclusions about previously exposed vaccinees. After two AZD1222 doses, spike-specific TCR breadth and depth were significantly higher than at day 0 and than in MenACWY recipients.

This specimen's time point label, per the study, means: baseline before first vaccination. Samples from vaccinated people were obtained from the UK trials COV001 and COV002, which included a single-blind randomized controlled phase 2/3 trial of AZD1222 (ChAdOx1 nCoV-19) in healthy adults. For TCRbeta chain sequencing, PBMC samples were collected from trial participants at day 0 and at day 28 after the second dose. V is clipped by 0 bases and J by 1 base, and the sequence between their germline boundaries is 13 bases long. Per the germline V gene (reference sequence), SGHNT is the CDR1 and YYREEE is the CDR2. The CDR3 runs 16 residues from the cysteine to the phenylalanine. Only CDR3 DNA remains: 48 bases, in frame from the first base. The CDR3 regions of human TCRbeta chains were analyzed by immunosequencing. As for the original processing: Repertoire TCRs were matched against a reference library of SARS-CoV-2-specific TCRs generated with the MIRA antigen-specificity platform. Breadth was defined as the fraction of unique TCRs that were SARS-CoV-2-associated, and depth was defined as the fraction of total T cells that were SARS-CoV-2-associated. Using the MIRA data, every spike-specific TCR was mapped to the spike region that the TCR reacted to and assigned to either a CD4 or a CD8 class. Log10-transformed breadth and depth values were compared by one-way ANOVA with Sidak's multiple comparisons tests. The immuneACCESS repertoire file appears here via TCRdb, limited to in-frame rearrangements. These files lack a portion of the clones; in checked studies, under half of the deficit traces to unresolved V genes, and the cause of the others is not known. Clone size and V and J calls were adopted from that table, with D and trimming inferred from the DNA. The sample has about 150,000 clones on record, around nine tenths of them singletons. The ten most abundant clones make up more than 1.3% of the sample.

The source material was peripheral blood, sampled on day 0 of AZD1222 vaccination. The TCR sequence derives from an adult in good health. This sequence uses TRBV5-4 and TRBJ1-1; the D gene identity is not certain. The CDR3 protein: CASSLEAGRANTEAFF. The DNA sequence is TGTGCCAGCAGCTTGGAGGCCGGCAGAGCGAACACTGAAGCTTTCTTT.